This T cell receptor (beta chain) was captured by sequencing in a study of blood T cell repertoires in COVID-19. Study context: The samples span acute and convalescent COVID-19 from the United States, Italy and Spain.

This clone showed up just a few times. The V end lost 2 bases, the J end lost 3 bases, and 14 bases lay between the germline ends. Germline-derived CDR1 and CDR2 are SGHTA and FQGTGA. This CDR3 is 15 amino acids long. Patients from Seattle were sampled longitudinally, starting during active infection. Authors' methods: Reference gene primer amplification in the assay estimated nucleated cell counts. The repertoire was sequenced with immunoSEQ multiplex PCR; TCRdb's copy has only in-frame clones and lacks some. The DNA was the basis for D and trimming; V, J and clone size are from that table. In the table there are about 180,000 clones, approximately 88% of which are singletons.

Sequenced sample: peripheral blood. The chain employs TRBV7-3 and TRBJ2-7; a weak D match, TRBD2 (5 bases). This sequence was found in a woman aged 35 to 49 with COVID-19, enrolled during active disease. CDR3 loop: CASSLGSSLVYEQYF. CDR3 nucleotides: TGTGCCAGCAGCTTAGGGTCTAGCTTAGTCTACGAGCAGTACTTC.